The 3 T cell receptor beta chains below were found in one sample sequenced in a study of technical replicates of blood from a few donors. Clones were read by immunoSEQ multiplex PCR, and TCRdb kept only the in-frame ones, dropping some. Of 80,000 or so clones in the sample, 94% were seen once. Sequenced sample: T cells isolated from PBMCs. These receptors originate from a human donor in good health.

This chain's CDR3 is CASSQLGGNTGELFF. CDR3 DNA sequence: TGTGCCAGCAGCCAACTAGGCGGGAACACCGGGGAGCTGTTTTTT. The J gene is TRBJ2-2, the V gene TRBV7-9; TRBD2 might be the D (5 bases). Germline V gives CDR1 SEHNR, CDR2 FQNEAQ (reference sequence). The CDR3 extends over 15 amino acids. The germline V and J ends were trimmed by 5 bases and 1 base, with 11 bases remaining between them.

This chain joins TRBV27 and TRBJ1-5; D possibly corresponds to TRBD1 (6 bases). V was cut by 6 bases and J by 3 bases, with 15 bases left in between. CDR3 length equals 15 residues. Per the germline V gene, CDR1 is MNHEY and CDR2 is SMNVEV (reference sequence). Here the CDR3 DNA reads TGTGCCAGCAGAACAGGGACCCTTACCAATCAGCCCCAGCATTTT. Translation gives CASRTGTLTNQPQHF.

The chain employs TRBV12-5 and TRBJ2-7; 9 positions agree with TRBD1. With V trimmed by 7 bases and J by 5 bases, 9 bases remained unmatched. The CDR3 length is 14 residues. CDR1 and CDR2 from the germline V gene are LGHNT and FRNRAP. CDR3 sequence reads: CASASGQGPHEQYF. Written as DNA, the CDR3 is TGTGCTAGTGCCTCCGGACAGGGGCCCCACGAGCAGTACTTC.